This is a list of T cell receptor beta chains from one sample in a study of cytomegalovirus exposure and HLA in healthy donors. Assay used: immunoSEQ multiplex PCR; TCRdb lists only in-frame clones, some missing. The sample has about 120,000 clones, roughly 80% seen once. The sequencing input was PBMCs. These receptors all come from a female donor in good health and CMV-seropositive. The CDR3 runs from the conserved cysteine through the conserved F or W. A D gene is named only where the DNA matches it firmly. Clone size appears in some rows only: once, few, many, or a class for an expanded clone.

NA	TRBV5-3	12	TRBJ2-2	few	CAKLFITGELFF	TGTGCCAAACTGTTCATAACCGGGGAGCTGTTTTTT
NA	TRBV9	14	TRBJ1-1	NA	CASSVSRVGTEAFF	TGTGCCAGCAGCGTTAGCAGGGTGGGCACTGAAGCTTTCTTT
TRBD1	TRBV2	15	TRBJ1-1	NA	CASKSQGLGGTEAFF	TGTGCCAGCAAATCACAGGGGTTAGGGGGCACTGAAGCTTTCTTT
TRBD2	TRBV7-8	15	TRBJ2-5	few	CASSLPSGIQETQYF	TGTGCCAGCAGCTTGCCTAGCGGGATCCAAGAGACCCAGTACTTC
NA	TRBV5-1	15	TRBJ1-4	NA	CASSSLGGRDEKLFF	TGCGCCAGCAGCTCCCTGGGGGGGCGCGATGAAAAACTGTTTTTT
TRBD1	TRBV5-1	13	TRBJ2-7	once	CASSPGQGNEQYF	TGCGCCAGCAGCCCGGGACAGGGGAACGAGCAGTACTTC
NA	TRBV18	12	TRBJ1-4	NA	CASSPQGEKLFF	TGTGCCAGCTCACCTCAGGGGGAAAAACTGTTTTTT
NA	TRBV5-4	17	TRBJ2-7	NA	CASSLGFVGRGTDEQYF	TGTGCCAGCAGCTTGGGGTTTGTGGGACGGGGGACAGACGAGCAGTACTTC
NA	TRBV6-1	13	TRBJ1-2	NA	CASKGVTVGGYTF	TGTGCCAGCAAAGGGGTGACAGTGGGAGGCTACACCTTC
NA	TRBV5-5	17	TRBJ2-1	NA	CASSDGRGAHSYNEQFF	TGTGCCAGCAGCGATGGGAGGGGGGCCCACTCCTACAATGAGCAGTTCTTC
NA	TRBV19	16	TRBJ2-7	NA	CASSIEATASSYEQYF	TGTGCCAGTAGTATAGAAGCGACAGCGTCTTCCTACGAGCAGTACTTC
NA	TRBV11-2	15	TRBJ2-5	NA	CASRSALQGLETQYF	TGTGCCAGCAGGTCGGCGTTGCAGGGCTTAGAGACCCAGTACTTC
NA	TRBV6-1	13	TRBJ1-1	NA	CASSEVGGTEAFF	TGTGCCAGCAGTGAAGTAGGCGGCACTGAAGCTTTCTTT
NA	TRBV19	17	TRBJ2-4	NA	CASSISGQQVAKNIQYF	TGTGCCAGTAGTATATCTGGCCAACAAGTAGCCAAAAACATTCAGTACTTC
NA	TRBV9	14	TRBJ2-4	NA	CASSVGAVKNIQYF	TGTGCCAGCAGCGTAGGGGCTGTCAAAAACATTCAGTACTTC
NA	TRBV6-6	15	TRBJ2-2	NA	CASSLQGKGTGELFF	TGTGCCAGCAGTTTGCAGGGGAAGGGCACCGGGGAGCTGTTTTTT
NA	TRBV7-7	13	TRBJ2-4	NA	CASSPRGSGIQYF	TGTGCTAGCAGCCCACGGGGGTCGGGCATTCAGTACTTC
NA	TRBV6-5	11	TRBJ2-1	NA	CASSYKGWQFF	TGTGCCAGCAGTTATAAGGGGTGGCAGTTCTTC
NA	TRBV9	16	TRBJ1-4	NA	CASSVAIGGLGEKLFF	TGTGCCAGCAGCGTTGCTATCGGGGGGTTAGGTGAAAAACTGTTTTTT
NA	TRBV7-8	16	TRBJ2-6	NA	CASSPYRVVGANVLTF	TGTGCCAGCAGCCCCTACAGGGTGGTAGGGGCCAACGTCCTGACTTTC
NA	TRBV7-6	15	TRBJ1-3	NA	CASSLVYGGGGTIYF	TGTGCCAGCAGCTTAGTATACGGTGGGGGAGGCACCATATATTTT
NA	TRBV18	14	TRBJ2-7	once	CASSPPGQSYEQYF	TGTGCCAGCTCACCACCAGGACAGTCCTACGAGCAGTACTTC
TRBD1	TRBV28	15	TRBJ1-2	NA	CASSDQSTGSYGYTF	TGTGCCAGCAGCGACCAGTCGACAGGGTCCTATGGCTACACCTTC
NA	TRBV7-3	15	TRBJ2-5	NA	CASSPGWQGRETQYF	TGTGCCAGCAGCCCTGGGTGGCAGGGGAGAGAGACCCAGTACTTC
NA	TRBV5-4	15	TRBJ2-7	NA	CASSWGGAQSNEQYF	TGTGCCAGCAGCTGGGGGGGGGCCCAGTCCAACGAGCAGTACTTC
NA	TRBV6-6	15	TRBJ1-1	few	CASSYSTVQNTEAFF	TGTGCCAGCAGTTACTCGACAGTCCAAAACACTGAAGCTTTCTTT
TRBD1	TRBV5-3	15	TRBJ2-3	NA	CARSYSRQGADTQYF	TGTGCCAGAAGCTACTCCCGACAGGGTGCAGATACGCAGTATTTT
TRBD1	TRBV7-9	13	TRBJ1-1	NA	CASSLLDRGEAFF	TGTGCCAGCAGCTTACTCGACAGGGGTGAAGCTTTCTTT
NA	TRBV27	17	TRBJ1-6	NA	CASSLTRQSSYNSPLHF	TGTGCCAGCAGTTTAACTCGACAGAGCTCCTATAATTCACCCCTCCACTTT
NA	TRBV10-2	16	TRBJ1-4	NA	CASSETGRGSGEKLFF	TGCGCCAGCAGCGAGACGGGTAGGGGTTCCGGTGAAAAACTGTTTTTT
TRBD1	TRBV5-1	14	TRBJ1-4	NA	CASSLEGAREKLFF	TGCGCCAGCAGCTTGGAGGGGGCGAGAGAAAAACTGTTTTTT
TRBD1	TRBV6-1	14	TRBJ1-5	NA	CASSGQGRGQPQHF	TGTGCCAGCAGTGGACAGGGGAGAGGTCAGCCCCAGCATTTT
NA	TRBV7-9	12	TRBJ1-5	NA	CASSLDSQPQHF	TGTGCCAGCAGCTTAGACTCTCAGCCCCAGCATTTT
NA	TRBV7-8	14	TRBJ2-7	NA	CASSRPGILYEQYF	TGTGCCAGCAGCCGCCCGGGGATATTGTACGAGCAGTACTTC
TRBD2	TRBV13	16	TRBJ2-2	NA	CASSFGTSGWTGELFF	TGTGCCAGCAGCTTTGGGACTAGCGGGTGGACCGGGGAGCTGTTTTTT
NA	TRBV2	14	TRBJ1-1	few	CASQEGYRTTEAFF	TGTGCCAGCCAGGAGGGGTACAGGACCACTGAAGCTTTCTTT
NA	TRBV4-3	14	TRBJ1-2	few	CASTPDTANYGYTF	TGCGCCAGCACCCCCGACACGGCTAACTATGGCTACACCTTC
TRBD1	TRBV27	11	TRBJ2-5	NA	CASSLGTAQYF	TGTGCCAGCAGTTTAGGGACAGCCCAGTACTTC
NA	TRBV28	14	TRBJ1-4	NA	CASSYGGSGEKLFF	TGTGCCAGCAGTTACGGGGGTAGCGGTGAAAAACTGTTTTTT
NA	TRBV18	13	TRBJ1-1	once	CASSPVTNTEAFF	TGTGCCAGCTCACCCGTGACTAACACTGAAGCTTTCTTT
NA	TRBV5-6	14	TRBJ1-1	NA	CASLGGGMNTEAFF	TGTGCCAGCCTTGGGGGAGGGATGAACACTGAAGCTTTCTTT
TRBD1	TRBV6-5	15	TRBJ2-7	NA	CASRLERTGEYEQYF	TGTGCCAGCAGGCTCGAGAGGACAGGGGAGTACGAGCAGTACTTC
NA	TRBV5-8	11	TRBJ2-7	NA	CASRRGYEQYF	TGTGCCAGCAGGAGAGGCTACGAGCAGTACTTC
NA	TRBV10-3	18	TRBJ2-6	few	CAIRAQGGDTSGANVLTF	TGTGCCATCAGGGCCCAAGGGGGGGACACCTCTGGGGCCAACGTCCTGACTTTC
NA	TRBV18	14	TRBJ2-3	NA	CASSPQSNTDTQYF	TGTGCCAGCTCACCACAGTCTAACACAGATACGCAGTATTTT
NA	TRBV19	14	TRBJ1-2	NA	CASSMFANSYGYTF	TGTGCCAGTAGTATGTTTGCTAATAGCTATGGCTACACCTTC
NA	TRBV9	12	TRBJ2-7	NA	CASGVQGNEQYF	TGTGCCAGCGGAGTACAGGGAAACGAGCAGTACTTC
NA	TRBV5-1	15	TRBJ1-1	few	CASRFTTNMNTEAFF	TGCGCCAGCAGGTTTACGACAAACATGAACACTGAAGCTTTCTTT
NA	TRBV5-4	16	TRBJ2-2	NA	CASSVQGAANTGELFF	TGTGCCAGCAGCGTTCAAGGGGCGGCGAACACCGGGGAGCTGTTTTTT
NA	TRBV30	11	TRBJ1-2	NA	CAWSERVGYTF	TGTGCCTGGAGTGAGCGGGTTGGCTACACCTTC
TRBD2	TRBV12-5	13	TRBJ2-7	few	CASGLAGGREQYF	TGTGCTAGTGGCTTAGCGGGGGGGCGCGAGCAGTACTTC
NA	TRBV2	15	TRBJ1-1	few	CASTTGISLNTEAFF	TGTGCCAGCACCACAGGGATTTCCCTGAACACTGAAGCTTTCTTT
NA	TRBV4-3	17	TRBJ1-1	few	CASSQEGGLGPNTEAFF	TGCGCCAGCAGCCAAGAGGGGGGTTTGGGGCCGAACACTGAAGCTTTCTTT
NA	TRBV2	13	TRBJ1-2	NA	CASSEKGNYGYTF	TGTGCCAGCAGTGAAAAGGGGAACTATGGCTACACCTTC
NA	TRBV2	10	TRBJ1-1	NA	CASRLAEAFF	TGTGCCAGCAGGTTAGCTGAAGCTTTCTTT
TRBD2	TRBV9	16	TRBJ2-3	NA	CASSGSSGAPTDTQYF	TGTGCCAGCAGCGGATCTAGCGGGGCTCCCACAGATACGCAGTATTTT